This T cell receptor (beta chain) was retrieved from a study of T cell changes during pregnancy in multiple sclerosis. Germline V gives CDR1 LGHNA, CDR2 YSLEER. Trimming shortened V by 0 bases and J by 3 bases, and 5 bases separated the two germline ends. The CDR3 is 13 amino acids. TCRdb keeps only in-frame clones here, not all; method: immunoSEQ multiplex PCR. This sample carries about 51,000 clones, roughly 93% of them seen once, and the ten largest clones take about 1.9%. The chain is built from TRBV4-3 and TRBJ1-1; D unresolved. The sequence came from a female donor with multiple sclerosis, enrolled in a pregnancy study. The sequences come from peripheral blood, collected in the second trimester of pregnancy. For the CDR3, the DNA is TGCGCCAGCAGCCAAGATTCCTACACTGAAGCTTTCTTT. Translated: CASSQDSYTEAFF.